A selection of T cell receptor beta chains follows, all from one sample in a study of blood T cells in healthy people across ages. TCRdb recomputed calls from the 5' RACE reads with MiXCR, one row per CDR3 protein. Of hundreds of thousands of distinct CDR3 sequences listed, about 30% were seen once; the top ten hold approximately 14%. Input material: blood. These receptors were taken from a woman of 80 years or more in good health. The CDR3 runs from the conserved cysteine through the conserved F or W. The D gene is left open where the match is weak. Part of the rows lack a size; the others show once, few, many or a class for expanded clones.

J	size	V	D	CDR3	DNA
TRBJ1-2	-	TRBV2	-	CASGEQANYYGYTF	TGTGCCAGCGGTGAACAGGCCAACTACTATGGCTACACCTTC
TRBJ2-1	-	TRBV11-2	-	CASRLWVGDHNEQFF	TGTGCCAGCAGGTTATGGGTGGGGGATCACAATGAGCAGTTCTTC
TRBJ1-6	few	TRBV4-2	TRBD1	CASSQASQGVPDNSPLHF	TGTGCCAGCAGCCAAGCCAGTCAGGGGGTCCCTGATAATTCACCCCTCCACTTT
TRBJ1-6	many	TRBV5-5	-	CASSPNRETRNSPLHF	TGTGCCAGCAGCCCGAACAGGGAAACAAGAAATTCACCCCTCCACTTT
TRBJ2-4	-	TRBV7-6	TRBD2	CASSLSREGSIQYF	TGTGCCAGCAGCTTAAGCAGGGAGGGAAGCATTCAGTACTTC
TRBJ1-1	many	TRBV30	-	CAWDARLREEGTEAFF	TGTGCCTGGGATGCCCGCTTGAGGGAAGAGGGCACTGAAGCTTTCTTT
TRBJ1-1	many	TRBV5-6	TRBD1	CASSYRTGNVAFF	TGTGCCAGCAGCTACAGGACAGGGAATGTGGCTTTCTTT
TRBJ2-1	many	TRBV3-1	-	CASSQDLLGNNEQFF	TGTGCCAGCAGCCAAGACCTCTTGGGAAACAATGAGCAGTTCTTC
TRBJ1-2	many	TRBV6-1	TRBD1	CASSEDRGQGYTF	TGTGCCAGCAGTGAAGACAGGGGGCAAGGCTACACCTTC
TRBJ2-5	few	TRBV12-3/TRBV12-4	-	CASSSSRNPRETQYF	TGTGCCAGCAGCTCCAGCCGAAACCCGCGAGAGACCCAGTACTTC
TRBJ2-7	-	TRBV7-2	TRBD1	CASSLKTGSTYFSYEQYF	TGTGCCAGCAGCTTAAAGACAGGGTCTACATATTTCTCCTACGAGCAGTACTTC
TRBJ2-1	many	TRBV20-1	TRBD2	CSARPSGLANNEQFF	TGCAGTGCTAGACCCTCGGGACTAGCGAACAATGAGCAGTTCTTC
TRBJ2-7	many	TRBV30	TRBD1	CAWNASPGQGNSEQYF	TGTGCCTGGAACGCGTCACCGGGACAGGGAAATTCCGAGCAGTACTTC
TRBJ2-7	-	TRBV7-2	-	CASRGDPTYEQYF	TGTGCCAGCAGGGGGGATCCGACCTACGAGCAGTACTTC
TRBJ2-3	many	TRBV18	TRBD2	CASSPPGLAGPRADTQYF	TGTGCCAGCTCACCCCCCGGTCTAGCGGGGCCCCGGGCAGATACGCAGTATTTT
TRBJ1-1	-	TRBV10-3	-	CAISGAYGGDILMNTEAFF	TGTGCCATCAGTGGGGCCTATGGGGGCGACATACTAATGAACACTGAAGCTTTCTTT
TRBJ2-3	few	TRBV5-5	-	CASSLSPRSTDTQYF	TGTGCCAGCAGCTTGTCGCCCCGGAGCACAGATACGCAGTATTTT
TRBJ2-3	many	TRBV7-8	TRBD2	CASSPLPRTSADTQYF	TGTGCCAGCAGCCCCCTGCCTAGGACTAGTGCCGATACGCAGTATTTT
TRBJ2-1	few	TRBV6-5	-	CASSYSDPGTYEQFF	TGTGCCAGCAGTTACTCGGACCCAGGCACCTACGAGCAGTTCTTC
TRBJ2-5	-	TRBV18	TRBD2	CASSPPTSGGRKTQYF	TGTGCCAGCTCACCACCAACTAGCGGGGGGAGAAAGACCCAGTACTTC
TRBJ2-6	many	TRBV30	-	CAWSVYGANVLTF	TGTGCCTGGAGTGTATATGGGGCCAACGTCCTGACTTTC
TRBJ2-1	many	TRBV3-1	TRBD1	CASSPRGTGDNEQFF	TGTGCCAGCAGTCCCAGGGGGACAGGGGACAATGAGCAGTTCTTC
TRBJ2-1	-	TRBV20-1	TRBD2	CSATPSGPRNEQFF	TGCAGTGCTACCCCTAGCGGACCACGGAATGAGCAGTTCTTC
TRBJ1-5	many	TRBV6-1	TRBD1	CASFETGTNQPQHF	TGTGCCAGCTTTGAGACAGGGACAAATCAGCCCCAGCATTTT
TRBJ1-3	few	TRBV12-3/TRBV12-4	-	CASSFGGSGNTIYF	TGTGCCAGCAGTTTCGGGGGCTCTGGAAACACCATATATTTT
TRBJ2-7	-	TRBV5-1	TRBD1	CASSWQGAQDEQYF	TGCGCCAGCAGCTGGCAGGGGGCGCAGGACGAGCAGTACTTC
TRBJ1-2	many	TRBV29-1	-	CSARDRANYGYTF	TGCAGCGCAAGGGACCGAGCTAACTATGGCTACACCTTC
TRBJ1-6	-	TRBV20-1	TRBD1	CSARPPKGQTSSPPHF	TGCAGTGCTAGACCCCCCAAGGGACAGACGAGTTCACCCCCCCACTTT
TRBJ2-3	many	TRBV5-1	TRBD1	CASSPGQGYTDTQYF	TGCGCCAGCAGCCCTGGACAGGGTTATACAGATACGCAGTATTTT
TRBJ1-4	many	TRBV12-3/TRBV12-4	TRBD1	CASRDRVNEKLFF	TGTGCCAGCCGGGACAGGGTGAATGAAAAACTGTTTTTT
TRBJ2-4	-	TRBV6-2/TRBV6-3	-	CASSPNDGGKNIQYF	TGTGCCAGCAGCCCCAATGACGGCGGCAAAAACATTCAGTACTTC
TRBJ2-5	many	TRBV7-8	-	CASSPVRGPPWYF	TGTGCCAGCAGCCCGGTGAGAGGCCCCCCGTGGTACTTC
TRBJ1-1	many	TRBV12-3/TRBV12-4	-	CASRWTANTEAFF	TGTGCCAGCAGATGGACAGCTAACACTGAAGCTTTCTTT
TRBJ1-2	once	TRBV20-1	-	CSAPAGANYGYTF	TGCAGTGCTCCCGCAGGTGCTAACTATGGCTACACCTTC
TRBJ1-4	-	TRBV12-3/TRBV12-4	-	CASSFRRQTRGYGKLFF	TGTGCCAGCAGTTTTAGGCGGCAGACACGAGGATACGGAAAACTGTTTTTT
TRBJ2-6	few	TRBV28	-	CASSLWFSGANVLTF	TGTGCCAGCAGTTTATGGTTCTCTGGGGCCAACGTCCTGACTTTC
TRBJ1-2	-	TRBV6-2/TRBV6-3	TRBD1	CANRPGRDRGYHGYTF	TGTGCGAATAGGCCTGGACGAGACAGGGGGTATCATGGCTACACCTTC
TRBJ2-6	-	TRBV7-6	-	CASSLAYGTRLSGANVLTF	TGTGCCAGCAGCTTAGCGTACGGTACTCGCCTCTCTGGGGCCAACGTCCTGACTTTC
TRBJ2-3	many	TRBV4-3	TRBD2	CASSQELAGGRGTQYF	TGCGCCAGCAGCCAGGAACTAGCGGGGGGGCGGGGTACGCAGTATTTT
TRBJ2-5	many	TRBV10-3	TRBD1	CAIRTGTAEETQYF	TGTGCCATCAGAACCGGGACAGCCGAAGAGACCCAGTACTTC
TRBJ1-2	many	TRBV10-3	TRBD1	CAITRVDRGGGYTF	TGTGCCATCACCCGAGTGGACAGGGGCGGAGGCTACACCTTC
TRBJ2-7	-	TRBV4-2	TRBD1	CASSQERDRGVAYNEQYF	TGTGCCAGCAGCCAAGAGCGGGACAGGGGGGTGGCCTACAATGAGCAGTACTTC
TRBJ1-1	many	TRBV29-1	TRBD1	CSVRGQGTMNTEAFF	TGCAGCGTGAGGGGGCAGGGGACCATGAACACTGAAGCTTTCTTT
TRBJ2-1	many	TRBV12-3/TRBV12-4	-	CASSRTAGEQFF	TGTGCCAGCAGTCGGACCGCGGGGGAGCAGTTCTTC
TRBJ1-2	-	TRBV25-1	-	CASRDTFSVARENYGYTF	TGTGCCAGCAGAGACACTTTTTCTGTCGCAAGGGAGAACTATGGCTACACCTTC
TRBJ1-1	-	TRBV27	-	CASSLSRLGGNTEAFF	TGTGCCAGCAGTTTATCGAGGCTGGGCGGGAACACTGAAGCTTTCTTT
TRBJ2-5	many	TRBV7-8	-	CASSLKVGGPRETQYF	TGTGCCAGCAGCTTAAAAGTGGGGGGGCCGAGAGAGACCCAGTACTTC
TRBJ2-3	many	TRBV20-1	-	CSARDRYTQYF	TGCAGTGCTAGAGACAGGTATACGCAGTATTTT
TRBJ2-3	-	TRBV20-1	-	CSAWSGAHSDTQYF	TGCAGTGCGTGGAGCGGAGCCCATTCAGATACGCAGTATTTT
TRBJ2-1	few	TRBV19	TRBD2	CASSIGLAGNNEQFF	TGTGCCAGTAGTATCGGACTAGCGGGGAACAATGAGCAGTTCTTC
TRBJ2-7	few	TRBV6-1	-	CASRWEDNHNEQYF	TGTGCCAGCAGGTGGGAGGACAACCACAATGAGCAGTACTTC
TRBJ2-6	few	TRBV5-6	TRBD1	CASSSTGRNSGANVLTF	TGTGCCAGCAGCTCGACAGGGAGAAACTCTGGGGCCAACGTCCTGACTTTC
TRBJ2-1	many	TRBV20-1	TRBD2	CSARDVTGGYNEQFF	TGCAGTGCTAGAGACGTAACGGGGGGCTACAATGAGCAGTTCTTC
TRBJ1-1	-	TRBV6-1	-	CASSENPNTEAFF	TGTGCCAGCAGTGAAAACCCGAACACTGAAGCTTTCTTT
TRBJ2-5	many	TRBV5-4	-	CASSGGVYQETQYF	TGTGCCAGCAGTGGTGGGGTTTACCAAGAGACCCAGTACTTC
TRBJ2-1	many	TRBV28	-	CASGRDGNPRNEQFF	TGTGCCAGCGGCCGGGACGGCAATCCCCGCAATGAGCAGTTCTTC
TRBJ1-1	many	TRBV5-1	-	CASSLLGDMNTEAFF	TGCGCCAGCAGCCTGCTTGGGGACATGAACACTGAAGCTTTCTTT
TRBJ2-3	once	TRBV4-2	TRBD2	CASSRGLAGTDTQYF	TGTGCCAGCAGCCGAGGACTAGCGGGGACAGATACGCAGTATTTT
TRBJ2-5	few	TRBV28	TRBD1	CASSLRQGEQYF	TGTGCCAGCAGTCTACGACAGGGAGAGCAGTACTTC
TRBJ1-3	-	TRBV3-1	-	CASSQDARSGNTIYF	TGTGCCAGCAGCCAAGATGCCAGGTCTGGAAACACCATATATTTT